This TCR beta chain was recovered during a study of cytomegalovirus exposure and HLA in healthy donors (dated by TCRdb to about 2017). Study-level background: An earlier analysis of approximately 590 of the donors reported about 250 Gb of sequence data and 117 million unique TCR beta sequences from about 200 million T cells. An early release that covered about 600 HLA-typed donors contained approximately 300 gigabases of sequencing data and about 93 million unique TCR sequences. Among the roughly 430 genotyped donors, around 81% belonged to the genetic ancestry cluster associated with self-reported Caucasian donors. The study aimed to test whether signatures of past pathogen exposure could be identified by cataloging public T cell receptors. The study profiled the T cell repertoires of more than 500 subjects by immunosequencing and related them to cytomegalovirus serostatus. Along with the approximately 700-subject first cohort, a separate validation cohort of over a hundred different subjects was used. To predict cytomegalovirus infection status, the study combined high-throughput TCR immunosequencing, statistical association of individual TCRs with disease status, and machine learning. To study patterns of TCR occurrence, a later analysis re-analyzed previously published TCR beta repertoires from around 670 donors and added high-resolution HLA genotyping. Rather than drawing on any new phenotypic data, the later analysis identified candidate immune exposures from TCR beta sequences and the way those sequences occurred across donors. In an earlier analysis of a few hundred of the donors, high-throughput TCR beta sequencing was used to judge whether each TCR beta V gene segment behaved as functional or pseudogenic. Alongside the repertoire data, information on donor age, sex, ethnicity and CMV serostatus was compiled. A later genetic analysis took genome-wide SNP genotypes for about three fifths of the roughly 670 donors and used that subset as a discovery cohort. All discovery cohort repertoires had been generated using a single sequencing platform. Class I and class II HLA loci were covered by the typing at four-digit resolution. The number of donors typed differed by locus, with about 629-630 for A, B, C, DRB1 and DQB1, around 520 for DQA1, 600 to 610 for DPA1, and approximately 470 for DPB1. Because of strong linkage in the cohort, a few DR-DQ haplotypes were treated as single units for association and clustering. Across about 370 genotyped donors of the cohort, an average of about 240,000 unique TCR beta nucleotide sequences per donor were sequenced, and 15% to 20% of those sequences were non-productive.

The trim is 7 bases for V and 4 bases for J, with a gap of 11 bases between the germline ends. From the germline V gene, CDR1 is SGHTA and CDR2 is FQGNSA. Reading from cysteine to phenylalanine, the CDR3 counts 12 amino acids. Only the CDR3 portion is preserved as DNA: 36 bases, with reading frame beginning at the first base. Note on this clone: Its antigen is not yet known. Per-base quality was not reported, and no clone a single base away is much larger than it.

Overall results and qualifications from the work: It was suggested by the authors that the approach could potentially be generalized to other disease states and immunological phenotypes. Only TCR beta chains were sequenced in this cohort, and the absence of alpha or paired-chain data limited detectable features. The classifier was reported to diagnose cytomegalovirus status with high specificity and sensitivity in both the original and validation cohorts. In vitro tests confirmed that three of the cytomegalovirus-associated TCR beta chains recognize cytomegalovirus antigens. Because some donors lacked HLA typing at each locus, the association tests relied only on the typed subset. In a later analysis, most CMV-associated TCR beta chains were found to appear HLA-restricted, with HLA associations seemingly driven largely by CMV exposure. Strong co-occurrence of HLA alleles, especially DR and DQ, made assigning TCR associations to individual alleles difficult. In a later analysis, the rate of TCR association differed among HLA loci, with DRB1 alleles having the most associated TCRs and HLA-C alleles having the fewest. A cluster of highly shared sequence variants was judged likely to be a technical artifact of the sequencing pipeline. According to a later genetic analysis, donors in an Asian-associated ancestry cluster had fewer N-insertions in productive TCRs than the approximately 630-donor mean. For the cohort, immune exposure information was limited to CMV serostatus. An association between a missense DCLRE1C variant and V-gene and J-gene trimming of TCR beta chains was found in a later genetic analysis and replicated in an independent cohort. An earlier analysis of approximately 540 of the donors showed that most TCR beta V segments appeared in productive rearrangements either about 90% or about 30% of the time, which broadly matched IMGT annotations. The earlier analysis of approximately 540 of the donors excluded 15 to 20 rarely observed V segments, including chromosome 9 orphons, because counts were too low. A further reported finding was that TCR beta sequences accurately predicted the HLA-A and HLA-B alleles for most subjects in the first cohort. Across donors, most TCR sequences were observed very rarely, whereas some public TCRs were present in many individuals. Correlated functional status among segregating V segments might be attributable to linkage disequilibrium, but an unknown experimental factor could not be ruled out. According to a later analysis, parvovirus B19, influenza, CMV and Epstein-Barr virus appeared linked to several top co-occurrence clusters. Compared with equally common non-associated chains, HLA-associated TCR beta chains in a later analysis were more clonally expanded and had lower generation probabilities. At a false discovery rate of 0.05, a later analysis linked some 17,000 TCR beta sequences to specific HLA alleles. Some IMGT-functional V segments, including TRBV6-2 and TRBV6-3, could not be distinguished by the 87-base-pair reads and were therefore excluded. In the study, 150 to 200 TCR beta chains were listed as associated with cytomegalovirus. The presence/absence analyses assumed that sequencing depth was roughly uniform across donors, and that assumption may not be true.

Library preparation employed the immunoSEQ multiplex PCR assay. For the multiplex PCR, a mixture combining 60 forward primers for TCR Vbeta segments and 13 reverse primers for TCR Jbeta segments was used. Amplification of the CDR3 region of rearranged TCR beta genes was performed with a multiplex PCR assay on genomic DNA. The amplified TCR beta libraries were sequenced on the Illumina HiSeq System as 87-base-pair reads. In the authors' own workflow: In a later analysis, around 80 million unique TCR beta chains were counted across the approximately 640 repertoires, and around 11 million of these chains were shared by at least two donors. To remove PCR and sequencing errors, raw reads were error-corrected and collapsed into unique sequences using a nearest-neighbor algorithm that merged closely related sequences. Alignment of CDR3 sequences to IMGT reference sequences was used to assign V, D and J gene segments. Each retained sequence needed at least a six-nucleotide match to both a V gene segment and a J gene segment. A rearrangement counted as productive if the CDR3 had no stop codons and remained in frame with V and J, and every other rearrangement counted as non-productive. Following IMGT convention, CDR3 was defined as the stretch from the second conserved V-encoded cysteine up to the conserved J-encoded phenylalanine. In an earlier analysis of approximately 590 of the donors, sequences lacking an unambiguous match to a single V gene segment were excluded. In an earlier analysis of 587 of the donors, V segments were called functional above 56.7% productive rearrangements and were called segregating when the between-donor standard deviation exceeded 5%. A statistical classification framework was developed to diagnose cytomegalovirus status using the catalog of TCR beta chain sequences. In a later analysis, V and J genes were assigned by comparing TCR nucleotide sequences against IMGT/GENE-DB human TR gene sequences. A later analysis assigned CDR3 sequences and most-parsimonious VDJ recombination scenarios with the TCRdist pipeline. In a later analysis, each TCR beta chain was defined by its CDR3 amino acid sequence together with its V-gene family, and reads lacking a unique V-gene family were excluded. A later analysis removed over 500 highly shared, low-generation-probability nucleotide sequences to deal with suspected cross-contamination and a sequencing artifact. In a later analysis, a clonal expansion index for each public chain was calculated from normalized within-repertoire ranks of inferred template counts. Generation probabilities in a later analysis came from a VDJ recombination model fitted to out-of-frame rearrangements, and those results were checked against IGoR. In a later analysis, hypergeometric tests were used to score TCR-TCR, TCR-HLA and TCR-CMV co-occurrence, with a repertoire-size bias correction applied to TCR pairs. A later analysis estimated false discovery rates by permuting HLA or CMV assignments 20 times. In a later analysis, co-occurring TCRs were grouped using DBSCAN, with TCRdist sequence similarity added in when clustering inside HLA-allele-positive subsets. Repertoires with fewer than 30,000 or more than 120,000 public chains, plus five repertoires with anomalous nucleotide sharing, were excluded from co-occurrence clustering. Imported from immuneACCESS, the table was reduced by TCRdb to in-frame sequences with V and J called. These copies leave out some clones; in studies compared against another copy, an unresolved V gene accounts for under half, and the cause of the remainder is not known. V and J calls and clone size follow that table, whereas D and trimming were derived from the DNA. This sample has more than 130,000 clones in its table, and about 80% of those were observed once. The ten largest account for 4.5% to 6.5% of the sample.

The cohort was made up of 650 to 700 healthy bone marrow donors. Cohort members were all nominally healthy when sampled, although unrecorded immune exposures were likely present. The donor was CMV seronegative and was included in the group of a few hundred seronegative cohort members. A peripheral blood sample was provided by each donor, and peripheral blood mononuclear cells were used for TCR beta sequencing. The Qiagen DNeasy Blood Extraction Kit was used to extract genomic DNA from the blood cell samples. Recombination joined TRBV7-2 with TRBJ2-7; TRBD1 is a weak D gene call, 6 bases matching. The source is a male donor in good health and CMV-seronegative. The material sequenced was PBMCs. The bases are TGTGCCAGCACAAAAGGGGGTTACGAGCAGTACTTC. This is translated as CASTKGGYEQYF.